This T cell receptor (beta chain) is drawn from a study of T cell responses to AZD1222 COVID-19 vaccine. General observations from the study: Dominant at 160-218 and 743-854, vaccine-associated CD4 TCRs also spanned spike. Repertoires were obtained only post-peak T cell response. Reportedly, nearly half the spike-specific TCRs target unmutated variant regions. Just a handful of people given AZD1222 tested seropositive at baseline.

The repertoire was sequenced with immunoSEQ multiplex PCR; TCRdb's copy has only in-frame clones and lacks some. Here the sample spans about 55,000 clones, 75% to 90% being singletons. Remarks on this clone: Its antigen remains unknown.

The CDR3 is 18 residues long. The germline V gene has CDR1 SGHRS and CDR2 YFSETQ. The trim removed 0 bases at V and 2 bases at J, leaving 14 bases unmatched. Material: peripheral blood, obtained on day 0 of AZD1222 vaccination. The receptor was derived from an adult in good health. The chain couples TRBV5-1 to TRBJ2-7, with TRBD1 matching over 7 bases. This CDR3 reads CASSLAGQVPPKPYEQYF. Here the CDR3 DNA reads TGCGCCAGCAGCTTGGCCGGACAGGTTCCTCCCAAGCCCTACGAGCAGTACTTC.